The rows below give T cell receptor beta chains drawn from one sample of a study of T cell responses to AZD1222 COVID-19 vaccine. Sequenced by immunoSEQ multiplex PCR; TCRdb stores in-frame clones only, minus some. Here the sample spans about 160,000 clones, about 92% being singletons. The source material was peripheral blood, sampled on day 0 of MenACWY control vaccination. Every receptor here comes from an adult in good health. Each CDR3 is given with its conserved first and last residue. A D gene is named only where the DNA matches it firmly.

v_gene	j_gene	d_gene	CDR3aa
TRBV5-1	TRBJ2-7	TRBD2	CASSLGLATRYEQYF
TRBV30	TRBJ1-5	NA	CAWRGQGVKPQHF
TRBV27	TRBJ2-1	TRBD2	CASSSLAGGDNEQFF
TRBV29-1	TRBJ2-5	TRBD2	CSVVGLAGGETQYF
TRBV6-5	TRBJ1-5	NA	CASSRTRNQPQHF
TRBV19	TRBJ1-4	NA	CASSIGDRRGGEKLFF
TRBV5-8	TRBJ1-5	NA	CASSLTGSRNQPQHF
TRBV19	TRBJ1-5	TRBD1	CASSIEGGRLNQPQHF
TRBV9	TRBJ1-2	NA	CASRETASGYGYTF
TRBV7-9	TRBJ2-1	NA	CASSISGTQGEQFF
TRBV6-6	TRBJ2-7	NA	CASSGRASPYEQYF
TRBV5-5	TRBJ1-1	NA	CASSLGGGKNTEAFF
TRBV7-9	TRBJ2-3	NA	CASSLVRGSTDTQYF
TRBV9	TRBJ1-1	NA	CASRAQEPNTEAFF
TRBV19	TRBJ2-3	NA	CASSIGTATDTQYF
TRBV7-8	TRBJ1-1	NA	CASSYRDGPNTEAFF
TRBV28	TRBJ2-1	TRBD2	CASIQLAGGSGEQFF
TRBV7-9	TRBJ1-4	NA	CASSLNLGEKLFF
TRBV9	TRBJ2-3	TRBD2	CASSVSGTGTDTQYF
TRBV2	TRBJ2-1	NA	CASSEAGPYNEQFF
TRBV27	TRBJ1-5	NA	CASSPQGFSGQPQHF
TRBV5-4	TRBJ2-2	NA	CASSDGGGELTWELFF
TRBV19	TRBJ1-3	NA	CASSIGQNSGNTIYF
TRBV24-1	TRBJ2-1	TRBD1	CATSGPGQGNYNEQFF
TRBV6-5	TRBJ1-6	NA	CASRPSRGYNSPLHF
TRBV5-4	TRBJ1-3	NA	CASSLFYLGNTIYF
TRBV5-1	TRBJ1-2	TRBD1	CASSLRTGGGSGYTF
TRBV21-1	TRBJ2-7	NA	CASIYRLDPQREHEQYF
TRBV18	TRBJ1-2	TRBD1	CASSLNPRQGGRGYTF
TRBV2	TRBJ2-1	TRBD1	CASSPRDRGAWEQFF
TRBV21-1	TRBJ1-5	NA	CASSKGRQRQRNQPQHF
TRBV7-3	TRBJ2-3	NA	CASSFGLASDTQYF
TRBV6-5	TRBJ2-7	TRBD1	CASSPGQGYNEQYF
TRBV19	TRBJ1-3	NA	CASSISGFGNTIYF
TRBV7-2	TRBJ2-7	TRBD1	CASSLGGQGAYEQYF
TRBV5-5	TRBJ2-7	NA	CASSLGQVAYEQYF
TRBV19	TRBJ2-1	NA	CASNVGPDEQFF
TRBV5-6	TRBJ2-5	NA	CASSLIQETQYF
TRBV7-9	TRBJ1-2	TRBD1	CASSLTGGHGYTF
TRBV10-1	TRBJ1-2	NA	CASRITLRTVSSWYGYTF
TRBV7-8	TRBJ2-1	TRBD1	CASSSTGTGLGEQFF
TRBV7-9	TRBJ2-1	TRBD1	CASSLYGTENNEQFF
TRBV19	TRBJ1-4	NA	CASSGKRVTNEKLFF
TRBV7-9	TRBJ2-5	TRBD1	CASSSRDRPQETQYF
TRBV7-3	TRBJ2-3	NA	CASSLRPVRIGTDTQYF
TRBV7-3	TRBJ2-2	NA	CASSLTRGHQELFF
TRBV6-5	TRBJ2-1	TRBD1	CASRPGTGGHNEQFF
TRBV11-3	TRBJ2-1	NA	CASTPTRSYNEQFF
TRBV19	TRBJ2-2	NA	CASRPGLRRAGELFF
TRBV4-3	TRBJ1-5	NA	CASSQDPMGQPQHF
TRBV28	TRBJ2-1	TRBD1	CASSSSGQGRNEQFF
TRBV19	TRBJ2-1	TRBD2	CASSIGGLAGVVGEQFF
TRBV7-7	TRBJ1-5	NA	CASSLESQGPQPQHF
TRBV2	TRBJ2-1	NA	CASIEGGEQFF
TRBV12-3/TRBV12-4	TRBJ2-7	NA	CASSSFLYEQYF
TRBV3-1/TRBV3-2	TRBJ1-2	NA	CASSPGVYGYTF
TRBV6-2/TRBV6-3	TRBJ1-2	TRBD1	CASSPRTGIGAYGYTF